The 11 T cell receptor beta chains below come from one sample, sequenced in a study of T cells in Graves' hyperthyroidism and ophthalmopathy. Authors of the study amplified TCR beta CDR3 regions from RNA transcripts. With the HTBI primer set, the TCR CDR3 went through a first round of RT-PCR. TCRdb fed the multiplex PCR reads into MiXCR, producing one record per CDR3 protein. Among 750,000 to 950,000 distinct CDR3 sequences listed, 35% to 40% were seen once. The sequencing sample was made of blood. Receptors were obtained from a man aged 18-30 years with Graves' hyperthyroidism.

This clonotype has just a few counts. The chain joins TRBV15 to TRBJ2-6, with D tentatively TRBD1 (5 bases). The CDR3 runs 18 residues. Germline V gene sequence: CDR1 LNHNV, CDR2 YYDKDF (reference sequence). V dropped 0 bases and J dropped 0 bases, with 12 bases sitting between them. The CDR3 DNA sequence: TGTGCCACCAGCAGAGATCAACAGGTTTCCTCTGGGGCCAACGTCCTGACTTTC. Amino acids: CATSRDQQVSSGANVLTF.

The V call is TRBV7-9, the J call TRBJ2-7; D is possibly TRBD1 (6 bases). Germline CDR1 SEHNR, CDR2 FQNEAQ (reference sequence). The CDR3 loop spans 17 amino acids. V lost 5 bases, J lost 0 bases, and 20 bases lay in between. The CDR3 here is CASSQKAQTGVSYEQYF. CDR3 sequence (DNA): TGTGCCAGCAGCCAGAAAGCCCAGACAGGAGTCTCCTACGAGCAGTACTTC.

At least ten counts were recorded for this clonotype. The CDR3 nucleotides are TGTGCCAGTGGGGGTTCCGGGGAGCTGTTTTTT. This sequence encodes CASGGSGELFF. This chain connects TRBV19 to TRBJ2-2; D assignment may be TRBD1 or TRBD2 (5 bases each). The ends were cut back, 8 bases at V and 6 bases at J, with 7 bases in the middle. This CDR3 has 11 residues. The germline CDR1 and CDR2 sequences are LNHDA and SQIVND (reference sequence).

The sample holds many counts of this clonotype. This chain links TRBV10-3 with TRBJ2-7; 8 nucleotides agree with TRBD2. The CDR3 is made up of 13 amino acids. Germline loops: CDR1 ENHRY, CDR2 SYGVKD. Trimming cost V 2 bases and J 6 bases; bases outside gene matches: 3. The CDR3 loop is CAISESTSGEQYF. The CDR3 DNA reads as TGTGCCATCAGTGAGAGTACTAGCGGCGAGCAGTACTTC.

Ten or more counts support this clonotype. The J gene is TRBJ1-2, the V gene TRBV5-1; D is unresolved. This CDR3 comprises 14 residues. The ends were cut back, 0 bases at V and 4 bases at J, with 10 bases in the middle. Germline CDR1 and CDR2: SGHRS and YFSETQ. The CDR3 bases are TGCGCCAGCAGCTTGGTTGTCAGGTTCTATGGCTACACCTTC. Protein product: CASSLVVRFYGYTF.

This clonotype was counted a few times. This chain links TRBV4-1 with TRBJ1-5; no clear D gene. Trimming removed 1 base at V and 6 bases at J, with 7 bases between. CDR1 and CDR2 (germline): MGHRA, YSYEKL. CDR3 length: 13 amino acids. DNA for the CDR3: TGCGCCAGCAGCCAAGTTCCCAGTCAGCCCCAGCATTTT. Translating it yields CASSQVPSQPQHF.

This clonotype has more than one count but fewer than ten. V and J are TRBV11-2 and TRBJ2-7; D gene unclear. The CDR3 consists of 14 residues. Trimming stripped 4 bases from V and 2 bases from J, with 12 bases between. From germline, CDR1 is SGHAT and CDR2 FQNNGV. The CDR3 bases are TGTGCCAGCAGCTCGGTGAGGCGTACCTACGAGCAGTACTTC. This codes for CASSSVRRTYEQYF.

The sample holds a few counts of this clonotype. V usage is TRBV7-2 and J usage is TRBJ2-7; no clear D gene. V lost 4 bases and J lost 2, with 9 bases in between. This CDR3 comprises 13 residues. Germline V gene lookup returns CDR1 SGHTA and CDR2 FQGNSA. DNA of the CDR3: TGTGCCAGCAGCTCCGCAACCCCCTACGAGCAGTACTTC. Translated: CASSSATPYEQYF.

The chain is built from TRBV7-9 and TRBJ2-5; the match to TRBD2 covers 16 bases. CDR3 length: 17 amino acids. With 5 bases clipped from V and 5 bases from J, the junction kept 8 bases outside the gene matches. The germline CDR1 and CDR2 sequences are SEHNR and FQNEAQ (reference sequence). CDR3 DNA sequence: TGTGCCAGCAGCCCCGGGACTAGCGGGAGGGCCCGGGAGACCCAGTACTTC. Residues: CASSPGTSGRARETQYF.

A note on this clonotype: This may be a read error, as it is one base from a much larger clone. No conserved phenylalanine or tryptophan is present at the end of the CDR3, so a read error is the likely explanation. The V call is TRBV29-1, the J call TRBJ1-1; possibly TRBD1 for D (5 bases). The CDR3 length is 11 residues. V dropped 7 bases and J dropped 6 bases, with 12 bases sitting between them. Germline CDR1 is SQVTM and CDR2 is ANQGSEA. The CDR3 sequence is CSGHPGSEAFL. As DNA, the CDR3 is TGCAGCGGCCATCCAGGGTCTGAAGCTTTCCTT.

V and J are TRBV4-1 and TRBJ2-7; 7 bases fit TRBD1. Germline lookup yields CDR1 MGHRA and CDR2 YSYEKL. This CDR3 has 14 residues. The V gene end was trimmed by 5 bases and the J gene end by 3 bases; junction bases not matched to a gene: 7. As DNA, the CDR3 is TGCGCCAGCAGCGCCCGGGACAGCCTCTACGAGCAGTACTTC. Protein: CASSARDSLYEQYF.